The 27 T cell receptor beta chains below come from one sample, sequenced in a study of T cell repertoires in cytomegalovirus infection. TCRdb itself ran the reads through MiXCR, one entry per CDR3 protein. This table holds some 110,000 distinct CDR3 sequences, over 9.5% found once. Antigens for these TCRs are unknown. Sequencing used PBMCs, sequenced either directly or after in vitro stimulation (not recorded which). The receptors stem from a human donor in good health (CMV status not recorded). Some clones in this sample may be carry-over from other donors' samples.

This clonotype was counted a few times. The V gene is TRBV12-3 or TRBV12-4, the J gene TRBJ1-4; no clear D. There are 12 residues in the CDR3. Between the trimmed V and J ends, which lost 5 bases and 4 bases, there was a span of 5 bases. CDR3 amino acids: CASSPINEKLFF. CDR3 coding DNA: TGTGCCAGCAGTCCCATTAATGAAAAACTGTTTTTT.

This clonotype was counted only a few times. The genes are TRBV5-4 and TRBJ2-3; 8 bases map to TRBD2. The CDR3 is 16 amino acids. Per the germline V gene, CDR1 is SGHNT and CDR2 is YYREEE (reference sequence). Trimming took 3 bases from V and 0 from J; bases not matched to a gene: 6. CDR3 sequence: CASSYGTRASTDTQYF. CDR3 coding DNA: TGTGCCAGCAGCTATGGGACTAGGGCTAGCACAGATACGCAGTATTTT.

This clonotype has only a few counts. The V gene is TRBV5-8, the J gene TRBJ2-2; a weak D match, TRBD2 (6 bases). Germline assignment: CDR1 SGHTS and CDR2 YDEGEE. The CDR3 sequence is 15 residues long. The ends were cut back, 3 bases at V and 6 bases at J, with 15 bases in the middle. The CDR3 protein is CASSWSGSRSGELFF. In nucleotides, the CDR3 is TGTGCCAGCAGCTGGAGCGGGTCCCGATCCGGGGAGCTGTTTTTT.

The chain carries TRBV25-1 and TRBJ1-2; D unclear. The germline gives CDR1 MGHDK, CDR2 SYGVNS. This CDR3 is 11 amino acids long. V lost 5 bases to trimming and J lost 7 bases, with 8 bases between them. The CDR3 DNA follows: TGTGCCAGCAGTAGGGAGCGTGGCTACACCTTC. This translates into CASSRERGYTF.

The V gene is TRBV2, the J gene TRBJ1-5; tentative D call: TRBD1 (5 bases). This CDR3 is 16 amino acids long. The V gene's germline CDR1 is SNHLY and CDR2 FYNNEI. Between the trimmed V and J ends, which lost 6 bases and 4 bases, there was a span of 19 bases. The CDR3 reads CASRKGWGKANQPQHF. CDR3 bases: TGTGCCAGCAGGAAGGGTTGGGGCAAGGCTAATCAGCCCCAGCATTTT.

This clonotype showed up many times. This chain connects TRBV19 to TRBJ2-1; D is ambiguous. V was shortened by 2 bases and J by 0 bases, with 11 bases between the two germline ends. The CDR3 contains 16 residues. Germline V gene data show CDR1 as LNHDA and CDR2 as SQIVND (reference sequence). The chain's CDR3 is CASSIRAASSYNEQFF. In nucleotides, the CDR3 is TGTGCCAGTAGTATACGCGCGGCCAGCTCCTACAATGAGCAGTTCTTC.

This clonotype was seen more than once but under ten times. The chain combines TRBV7-2 with TRBJ2-5; D remains ambiguous. Germline V gene data show CDR1 as SGHTA and CDR2 as FQGNSA. The CDR3 runs 15 residues. V was pared by 0 bases and J by 1 base, with 9 bases between. CDR3 loop: CASSLAAPFQETQYF. CDR3 DNA: TGTGCCAGCAGCTTAGCGGCACCATTCCAAGAGACCCAGTACTTC.

This clonotype was counted ten times or more. The chain joins TRBV19 to TRBJ1-3; D possibly corresponds to TRBD1 (5 bases). The CDR3 length is 18 residues. Germline V gene data show CDR1 as LNHDA and CDR2 as SQIVND (reference sequence). V was clipped by 4 bases and J by 2 bases, with 21 bases between them. The CDR3 here is CASSKRTSRGRTGNTIYF. The CDR3 nucleotides are TGTGCCAGTAGTAAAAGAACTTCAAGGGGACGGACTGGAAACACCATATATTTT.

The sample holds many counts of this clonotype. V usage is TRBV7-2 and J usage is TRBJ1-6; D gene unclear. CDR1 and CDR2 (germline): SGHTA, FQGNSA. The CDR3 loop spans 13 amino acids. V lost 5 bases and J lost 9, with 11 bases in between. The CDR3 loop is CASSPSPLSPLHF. In DNA, the CDR3 is TGTGCCAGCAGCCCCAGTCCCCTTTCACCCCTCCACTTT.

This clonotype was recorded at least ten times. The V and J genes are TRBV7-9 and TRBJ2-1; D not certain. The germline gives CDR1 SEHNR, CDR2 FQNEAQ (reference sequence). The length of the CDR3 is 13 residues. V was clipped by 4 bases and J by 6 bases, with 10 bases between them. CDR3 protein: CASSSGTTNEQFF. CDR3 DNA sequence: TGTGCCAGCAGCTCCGGCACCACCAATGAGCAGTTCTTC.

This clonotype was recorded many times. The chain couples TRBV7-2 to TRBJ2-7; no definite D call. Germline V lookup: CDR1 SGHTA, CDR2 FQGNSA. V shed 2 bases and J shed 6 bases, with 14 bases lying between them. The length of the CDR3 is 14 residues. DNA for the CDR3: TGTGCCAGCAGCTTAACCCCGGCCTCGGGCGAGCAGTACTTC. This codes for CASSLTPASGEQYF. The variable domain in full, completed from reference TRBV7-2 and TRBJ2-7, reads GAGVSQSPSNKVTEKGKDVELRCDPISGHTALYWYRQSLGQGLEFLIYFQGNSAPDKSGLPSDRFSAERTGGSVSTLTIQRTQQEDSAVYLCASSLTPASGEQYFGPGTRLTVT.

The gene calls are TRBV12-3 or TRBV12-4 and TRBJ2-3, with D tentatively TRBD1 (5 bases). The CDR3 is 13 residues long. Trimming removed 5 bases from V and 1 base from J, with 7 bases in between. The CDR3 region has the DNA TGTGCCAGCAGTCTGACAGGCACAGATACGCAGTATTTT. Protein sequence: CASSLTGTDTQYF.

In this sample, this clonotype turned up a few times. J is TRBJ1-1 and V is TRBV18; 8 bases agree with TRBD1. V lost 3 bases and J lost 5; bases outside the gene matches: 5. CDR1 KGHSH and CDR2 LQKENI come from the germline V gene. This CDR3 contains 14 residues. CDR3: CASSPQGAGTEAFF. CDR3 nucleotide sequence: TGTGCCAGCTCACCCCAGGGGGCGGGTACTGAAGCTTTCTTT. Drawing the rest from reference TRBV18 and TRBJ1-1, the complete variable domain is NAGVMQNPRHLVRRRGQEARLRCSPMKGHSHVYWYRQLPEEGLKFMVYLQKENIIDESGMPKERFSAEFPKEGPSILRIQQVVRGDSAAYFCASSPQGAGTEAFFGQGTRLTVV.

This clonotype has at least ten counts. The chain is built from TRBV7-8 and TRBJ1-3; D uncertain. CDR1 and CDR2 from the germline V gene are SGHVS and FQNEAQ. The CDR3 sequence is 14 residues long. Deletions cut 5 bases from V and 0 bases from J, with 8 bases between. CDR3 DNA sequence: TGTGCCAGCAGCCCGGAGGTCTCTGGAAACACCATATATTTT. Translation gives CASSPEVSGNTIYF.

This clonotype was counted a few times. This chain links TRBV28 with TRBJ2-7; D remains ambiguous. There are 11 residues in the CDR3. CDR1 MDHEN and CDR2 SYDVKM come from the germline V gene. The ends were cut back, 2 bases at V and 6 bases at J, with 5 bases in the middle. The CDR3 region is CASSLSFEQYF. The CDR3 DNA reads TGTGCCAGCAGTTTAAGTTTCGAGCAGTACTTC.

The rearrangement uses TRBV6-2 or TRBV6-3 and TRBJ2-4, with 8 bases matching TRBD2. Germline CDR1 and CDR2: MNHEY and SVGEGT. V was clipped by 5 bases and J by 15 bases; unmatched bases: 12. The CDR3 is made up of 13 amino acids. CDR3 in DNA: TGTGCCAGCAGTCTACGGGAGGGGCTGAATGGGTACTTC. Residues: CASSLREGLNGYF.

The chain employs TRBV19 and TRBJ2-2; unclear D gene. In germline, CDR1 is LNHDA, CDR2 SQIVND (reference sequence). V lost 2 bases and J lost 5, with 12 bases in between. The CDR3 contains 15 residues. CDR3 in amino acids: CASSISELPTGELFF. CDR3 DNA sequence: TGTGCCAGTAGTATATCGGAACTTCCGACCGGGGAGCTGTTTTTT.

There are many counts of this clonotype. The chain is built from TRBV7-9 and TRBJ2-3; no reliable D call. Between the trimmed V and J ends, which lost 0 bases and 10 bases, there was a span of 11 bases. The CDR3 length is 13 residues. Germline V gene lookup returns CDR1 SEHNR and CDR2 FQNEAQ (reference sequence). The CDR3 sequence is CASSLALRKAQYF. The CDR3, as DNA: TGTGCCAGCAGCTTAGCTCTCCGGAAGGCGCAGTATTTT.

Concerning this clonotype itself: A much larger clonotype is one base distant, so this may be a read error. The chain joins TRBV6-2 or TRBV6-3 to TRBJ2-1; 9 nucleotides align to TRBD2. This CDR3 is built from 16 residues. V dropped 5 bases and J dropped 0; count of bases not matched to a gene: 5. Germline CDR1 MNHEY, CDR2 SVGEGT. The CDR3 loop reads CASSLHSGSSYNEQFF. The CDR3 DNA reads as TGTGCCAGCAGTCTTCATAGCGGGAGCTCCTACAATGAGCAGTTCTTC.

In this sample, this clonotype turned up a few times. The chain joins TRBV20-1 to TRBJ2-7; 8 bases are shared with TRBD2. Trimming cost V 3 bases and J 4 bases; bases outside gene matches: 5. The CDR3 contains 13 residues. Germline CDR1 and CDR2: DFQATT and SNEGSKA (reference sequence). CDR3 sequence reads: CSARSGGPYEQYF. CDR3 DNA sequence: TGCAGTGCTAGGTCGGGGGGGCCATACGAGCAGTACTTC.

V and J are TRBV6-8 and TRBJ2-1, with D tentatively TRBD1 (5 bases). The V gene's germline CDR1 is MNHGY and CDR2 SAAAGT. The V end lost 5 bases, the J end lost 7 bases, and 15 bases lay between the germline ends. There are 14 residues in the CDR3. The CDR3: CASSTGPPGNEQFF. CDR3 coding DNA: TGTGCCAGCAGTACCGGGCCCCCAGGGAATGAGCAGTTCTTC.

At least ten counts were recorded for this clonotype. The chain is built from TRBV25-1 and TRBJ2-1; D is uncertain. Trimming took off 8 bases at V and 6 bases at J, with 11 bases between the two ends. The CDR3 sequence is 12 residues long. Germline-derived CDR1 and CDR2 are MGHDK and SYGVNS. The CDR3 coding sequence is TGTGCCAGCTCTCTAACGGCCAATGAGCAGTTCTTC. It codes for CASSLTANEQFF.

The CDR3 region has the DNA TGCGCCAGCAGCCAAGAAATTTTATGGGACAGGGGTGAAAAACTGTTTTTT. This gives the protein CASSQEILWDRGEKLFF. This chain connects TRBV4-3 to TRBJ1-4, with 10 bases aligning to TRBD1. Germline V gives CDR1 LGHNA, CDR2 YSLEER. V lost 0 bases and J lost 7; bases outside the gene matches: 8. The CDR3 covers 17 residues.

This chain uses TRBV20-1 with TRBJ2-5; D gene unclear. Germline V gene lookup returns CDR1 DFQATT and CDR2 SNEGSKA (reference sequence). The CDR3 sequence is 12 residues long. V was cut by 3 bases and J by 5 bases, with 10 bases left in between. The CDR3 sequence: CSARPRPETQYF. For the CDR3, the DNA is TGCAGTGCTAGGCCCCGCCCGGAGACCCAGTACTTC.

This clonotype was found many times. The chain has TRBV4-1 and TRBJ1-6; D gene unclear. V dropped 2 bases and J dropped 6 bases, with 11 bases sitting between them. This CDR3 comprises 15 residues. CDR1 MGHRA and CDR2 YSYEKL come from the germline V gene. Here the CDR3 reads CASSQSVMGNSPLHF. CDR3 coding DNA: TGCGCCAGCAGCCAAAGCGTGATGGGTAATTCACCCCTCCACTTT.

This clonotype has a count of ten or more. The J gene is TRBJ1-1, the V gene TRBV7-2, with 7 bases lining up with TRBD1. Germline V gene lookup returns CDR1 SGHTA and CDR2 FQGNSA. The CDR3 contains 14 residues. V was pared by 3 bases and J by 5 bases, with 6 bases of the junction left unmatched. CDR3 region: CASSLATGVTEAFF. CDR3 in DNA: TGTGCCAGCAGCTTGGCAACAGGGGTTACTGAAGCTTTCTTT.

This clonotype was observed many times. The chain combines TRBV7-9 with TRBJ2-3; 9 nucleotides match TRBD2. The germline V gene encodes CDR1 SEHNR and CDR2 FQNEAQ (reference sequence). The CDR3 covers 16 residues. J was trimmed by 2 bases and V by 5 bases; bases with no gene match: 8. CDR3 in amino acids: CASSPTRGGVTDTQYF. CDR3 nucleotide sequence: TGTGCCAGCAGCCCGACGCGGGGGGGAGTCACAGATACGCAGTATTTT.